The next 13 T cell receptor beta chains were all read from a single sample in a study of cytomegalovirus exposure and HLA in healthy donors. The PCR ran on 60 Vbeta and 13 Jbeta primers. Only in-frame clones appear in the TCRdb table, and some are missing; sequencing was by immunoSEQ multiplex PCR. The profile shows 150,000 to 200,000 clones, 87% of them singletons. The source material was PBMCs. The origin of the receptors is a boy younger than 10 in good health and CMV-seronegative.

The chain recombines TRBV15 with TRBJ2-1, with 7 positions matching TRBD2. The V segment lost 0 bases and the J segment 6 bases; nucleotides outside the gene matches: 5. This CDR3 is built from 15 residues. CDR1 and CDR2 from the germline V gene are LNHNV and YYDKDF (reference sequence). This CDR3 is CATSREGLAVNEQFF. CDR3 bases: TGTGCCACCAGCAGAGAGGGTCTAGCGGTCAATGAGCAGTTCTTC.

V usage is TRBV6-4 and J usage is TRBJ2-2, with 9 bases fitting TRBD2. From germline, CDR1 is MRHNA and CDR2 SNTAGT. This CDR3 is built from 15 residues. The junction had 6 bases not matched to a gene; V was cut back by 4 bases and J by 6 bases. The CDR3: CASSVAGGLSGELFF. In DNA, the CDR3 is TGTGCCAGCAGTGTGGCGGGGGGGCTCTCCGGGGAGCTGTTTTTT.

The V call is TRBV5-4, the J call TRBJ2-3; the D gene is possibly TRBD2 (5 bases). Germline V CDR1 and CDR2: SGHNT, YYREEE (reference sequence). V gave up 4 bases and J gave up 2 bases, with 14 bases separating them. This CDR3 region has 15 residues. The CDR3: CASSGRAEFTDTQYF. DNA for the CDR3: TGTGCCAGCAGCGGGCGGGCAGAATTCACAGATACGCAGTATTTT.

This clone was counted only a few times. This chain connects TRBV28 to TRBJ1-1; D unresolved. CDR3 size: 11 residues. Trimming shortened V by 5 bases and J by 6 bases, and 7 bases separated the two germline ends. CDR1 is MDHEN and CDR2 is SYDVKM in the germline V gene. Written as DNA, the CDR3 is TGTGCCAGCAGTCTAGACTCTGAAGCTTTCTTT. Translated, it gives CASSLDSEAFF. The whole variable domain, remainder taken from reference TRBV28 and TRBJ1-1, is DVKVTQSSRYLVKRTGEKVFLECVQDMDHENMFWYRQDPGLGLRLIYFSYDVKMKEKGDIPEGYSVSREKKERFSLILESASTNQTSMYLCASSLDSEAFFGQGTRLTVV.

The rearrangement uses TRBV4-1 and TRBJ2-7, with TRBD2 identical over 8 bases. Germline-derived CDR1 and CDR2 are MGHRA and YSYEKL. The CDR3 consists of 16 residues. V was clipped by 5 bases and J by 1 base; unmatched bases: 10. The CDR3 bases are TGCGCCAGCAGCGTTCCCGGGACTAGTCTATCCTACGAGCAGTACTTC. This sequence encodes CASSVPGTSLSYEQYF.

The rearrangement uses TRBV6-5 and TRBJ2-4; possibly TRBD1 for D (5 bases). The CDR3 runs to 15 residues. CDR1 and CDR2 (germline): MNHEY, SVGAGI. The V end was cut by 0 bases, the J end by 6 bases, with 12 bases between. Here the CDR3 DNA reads TGTGCCAGCAGTTACTCGATAGGACAATCAAACATTCAGTACTTC. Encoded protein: CASSYSIGQSNIQYF.

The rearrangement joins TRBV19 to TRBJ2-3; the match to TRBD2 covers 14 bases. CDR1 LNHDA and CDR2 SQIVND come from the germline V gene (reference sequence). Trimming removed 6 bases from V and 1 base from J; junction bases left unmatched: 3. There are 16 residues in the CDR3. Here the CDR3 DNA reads TGTGCCAGTAGCCCGGGACTAGCGGGGGGCACAGATACGCAGTATTTT. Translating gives CASSPGLAGGTDTQYF. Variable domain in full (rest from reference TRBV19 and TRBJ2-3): DGGITQSPKYLFRKEGQNVTLSCEQNLNHDAMYWYRQDPGQGLRLIYYSQIVNDFQKGDIAEGYSVSREKKESFPLTVTSAQKNPTAFYLCASSPGLAGGTDTQYFGPGTRLTVL.

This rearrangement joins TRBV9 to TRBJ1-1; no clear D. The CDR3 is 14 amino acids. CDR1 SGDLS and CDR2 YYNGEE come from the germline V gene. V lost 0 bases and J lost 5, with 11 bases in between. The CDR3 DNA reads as TGTGCCAGCAGCGTAGGCGGTGGAGAGACTGAAGCTTTCTTT. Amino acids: CASSVGGGETEAFF.

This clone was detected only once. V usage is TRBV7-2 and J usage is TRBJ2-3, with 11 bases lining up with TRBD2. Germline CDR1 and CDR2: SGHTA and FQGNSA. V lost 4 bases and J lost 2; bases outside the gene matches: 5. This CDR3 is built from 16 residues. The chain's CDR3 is CASSSGLAVYTDTQYF. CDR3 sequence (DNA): TGTGCCAGCAGCTCGGGACTAGCGGTCTACACAGATACGCAGTATTTT. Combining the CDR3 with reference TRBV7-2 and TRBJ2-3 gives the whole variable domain GAGVSQSPSNKVTEKGKDVELRCDPISGHTALYWYRQSLGQGLEFLIYFQGNSAPDKSGLPSDRFSAERTGGSVSTLTIQRTQQEDSAVYLCASSSGLAVYTDTQYFGPGTRLTVL.

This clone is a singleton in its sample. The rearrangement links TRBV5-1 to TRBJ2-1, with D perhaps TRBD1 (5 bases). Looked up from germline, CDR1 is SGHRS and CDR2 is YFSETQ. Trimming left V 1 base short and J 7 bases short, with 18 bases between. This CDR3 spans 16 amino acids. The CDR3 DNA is TGCGCCAGCAGCTTGTGGGGCAGGTCCGAACGGAATGAGCAGTTCTTC. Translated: CASSLWGRSERNEQFF.

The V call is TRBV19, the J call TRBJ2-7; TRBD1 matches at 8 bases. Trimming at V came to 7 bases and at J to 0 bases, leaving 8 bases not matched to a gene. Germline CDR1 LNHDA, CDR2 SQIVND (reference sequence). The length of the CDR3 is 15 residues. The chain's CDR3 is CASKHTGGPSYEQYF. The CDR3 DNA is TGTGCCAGTAAACATACAGGGGGACCCTCCTACGAGCAGTACTTC.

This CDR3 reads CASSLGGQGSYEQYF. In DNA, the CDR3 is TGTGCCAGTAGTCTTGGGGGACAGGGTTCCTACGAGCAGTACTTC. The rearrangement links TRBV19 to TRBJ2-7; TRBD1 aligns across 9 bases. Trimming at V came to 5 bases and at J to 1 base, leaving 6 bases not matched to a gene. CDR3 length equals 15 residues. Germline assignment: CDR1 LNHDA and CDR2 SQIVND (reference sequence).

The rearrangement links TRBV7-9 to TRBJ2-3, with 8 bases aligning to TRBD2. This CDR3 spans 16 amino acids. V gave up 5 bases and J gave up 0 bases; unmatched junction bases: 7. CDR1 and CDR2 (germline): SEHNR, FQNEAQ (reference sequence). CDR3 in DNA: TGTGCCAGCAGCCGAGGGACTAGTCTCAGCACAGATACGCAGTATTTT. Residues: CASSRGTSLSTDTQYF.